These 29 T cell receptor beta chains were all obtained from the same sample, sequenced in a study of blood T cells in healthy people across ages (dated by TCRdb to 2015 to 2017). Libraries came from 5' RACE. The listed sequencing device is Illumina HiSeq 2500. A second PCR of 7 to 11 cycles was performed with a sample-barcoded 5' primer and a J-beta primer mix. Starting from the raw public reads, TCRdb applied fastp trimming at Q25, assembled clones with MiXCR and retained in-frame beta chains. Every distinct CDR3 protein forms one entry, paired with its most common genes and DNA. In all, the sample holds about 1,500,000 distinct CDR3 sequences, and approximately 42% of those were seen once. The ten largest clones capture 7.9% of the sample. Sequenced: blood. Receptors were obtained from a woman younger than 35 in good health.

This chain's CDR3 is CAWIGSSEDEQYF. In DNA form, the CDR3 reads TGTGCCTGGATCGGCAGCTCGGAGGACGAGCAGTACTTC. J is TRBJ2-4 and V is TRBV30, with D possibly matching TRBD2 (5 bases). The DNA end lines up better with TRBJ2-7; the J call may be wrong. Germline CDR1 reads GTSNPN; CDR2 reads SVGIG (reference sequence). The CDR3 is 13 amino acids.

The sample holds one count of this clonotype. One end of the junction does not line up with germline, which may come from a read error. V and J are TRBV2 and TRBJ1-5; D is perhaps TRBD1 (5 bases). The CDR3 extends over 17 amino acids. The germline gives CDR1 SNHLY, CDR2 FYNNEI. CDR3 sequence (DNA): TGTGCCAGCAGTGAATTCCTGGGGGGATATGGCAAGCAGCCCCAGCATTTT. The encoded protein is CASSEFLGGYGKQPQHF.

This clonotype has only a few counts. The gene calls are TRBV6-5 and TRBJ2-5; D unresolved. CDR3 length equals 13 residues. Germline V gene data show CDR1 as MNHEY and CDR2 as SVGAGI. V lost 10 bases and J 3 bases, leaving 15 bases between the germline ends. The CDR3: CATLSEKEETQYF. In DNA form, the CDR3 reads TGTGCCACCCTAAGCGAGAAAGAAGAGACCCAGTACTTC.

This clonotype came up a few times. This may be a read error: a much more frequent sequence differs by one nucleotide. J is TRBJ1-5 and V is TRBV6-2 or TRBV6-3; TRBD1 matches at 8 bases. CDR3 length: 14 residues. The junction had 2 bases not matched to a gene; V was cut back by 5 bases and J by 2 bases. Germline V gene lookup returns CDR1 MNHEY and CDR2 SVGEGT. As DNA, the CDR3 is TGTGCCAGCAGTACGACAGGGGGCAATCAGCCCCAGCATTTT. Translated: CASSTTGGNQPQHF.

The chain recombines TRBV6-5 with TRBJ2-1, with TRBD2 matching over 9 bases. The germline V gene encodes CDR1 MNHEY and CDR2 SVGAGI. Trimming removed 6 bases from V and 8 bases from J; junction bases left unmatched: 11. The CDR3 runs to 15 residues. CDR3 in DNA: TGTGCCAGCAGAAATAGCGGGAGAGCCGGGGATGAGCAGTTCTTC. It codes for CASRNSGRAGDEQFF.

J is TRBJ2-1 and V is TRBV5-1; no definite D call. The germline V and J ends were trimmed by 4 bases and 6 bases, with 11 bases remaining between them. This CDR3 is 13 amino acids long. CDR1 and CDR2 from the germline V gene are SGHRS and YFSETQ. The CDR3 DNA follows: TGCGCCAGCAGCCCCGGGTCCCTCAATGAGCAGTTCTTC. This translates into CASSPGSLNEQFF.

This chain links TRBV3-1 with TRBJ2-1; D perhaps matches TRBD2 (5 bases). The CDR3 spans 14 residues. Per germline, CDR1 LGHDT and CDR2 YNNKEL (reference sequence). DNA for the CDR3: TGTGCTTCGAGGCTAGCCGGGATTTACAATGAGCAGTTCTTC. Translation: CASRLAGIYNEQFF.

The gene calls are TRBV21-1 and TRBJ2-5; the table's D call of TRBD1 was not tested on the DNA. TRBV21-1 represents a pseudogene. The length of the CDR3 is 14 residues. The CDR3 here is CASNKVGAQETQYF. The CDR3 coding sequence is TGTGCCAGCAACAAAGTGGGGGCACAAGAGACCCAGTACTTC.

The chain joins TRBV2 to TRBJ2-7, with 8 bases fitting TRBD1. Germline lookup yields CDR1 SNHLY and CDR2 FYNNEI. The CDR3 spans 14 residues. The J segment lost 2 bases and the V segment lost 7 bases, leaving 7 bases of the junction unmatched. CDR3 amino acids: CASKSTGDPYEQYF. CDR3 nucleotide sequence: TGTGCCAGCAAATCGACAGGGGACCCCTACGAGCAGTACTTC.

The J gene is TRBJ2-3, the V gene TRBV12-5; D possibly corresponds to TRBD2 (5 bases). The germline gives CDR1 LGHNT, CDR2 FRNRAP. The CDR3 is 14 residues long. Trimming left V 10 bases short and J 2 bases short, with 16 bases between. CDR3 DNA sequence: TGTGCTACCAGTCGGGGAGAGGCCACAGATACGCAGTATTTT. Translating gives CATSRGEATDTQYF.

The genes are TRBV20-1 and TRBJ2-3; possible D gene TRBD2, 6 bases. Germline V CDR1 and CDR2: DFQATT, SNEGSKA (reference sequence). V was cut by 2 bases and J by 2 bases, with 14 bases left in between. The CDR3 runs to 15 residues. The CDR3 region is CSARSAGTPTDTQYF. As DNA, the CDR3 is TGCAGTGCTAGAAGTGCGGGGACCCCCACAGATACGCAGTATTTT.

The chain uses TRBV27 and TRBJ2-3; 9 bases fit TRBD2. Losses at the gene ends were 2 bases for V and 5 bases for J; bases not matched to a gene: 5. The CDR3 is 15 amino acids. CDR1 and CDR2 from the germline V gene are MNHEY and SMNVEV (reference sequence). The CDR3 sequence: CASSLASGAGDTQYF. In DNA, the CDR3 is TGTGCCAGCAGTTTAGCTAGCGGGGCAGGAGATACGCAGTATTTT.

J is TRBJ2-4 and V is TRBV24-1; D might be TRBD2 (5 bases). The V gene's germline CDR1 is KGHDR and CDR2 SFDVKD. This CDR3 spans 12 amino acids. The V and J ends lost 6 bases and 15 bases respectively, with 17 bases between them. CDR3 bases: TGTGCCACCAGTCCGCGACTTTGGAGGCGGTACTTC. Translated, it gives CATSPRLWRRYF.

This clonotype was observed once. J is TRBJ1-4 and V is TRBV5-5; TRBD1 aligns across 7 bases. The ends lost 0 bases at V and 0 bases at J; junction bases unmatched: 5. Germline loops: CDR1 SGHKS, CDR2 YYEKEE (reference sequence). The CDR3 sequence is 17 residues long. For the CDR3, the DNA is TGTGCCAGCAGCTTGGGACAGGGACTCGCAACTAATGAAAAACTGTTTTTT. Protein: CASSLGQGLATNEKLFF.

The CDR3 DNA follows: TGTGCCAGCAGCGTAGGAGGGGGGGAATACACAGATACGCAGTATTTT. It yields the protein CASSVGGGEYTDTQYF. The chain is built from TRBV9 and TRBJ2-3; D is perhaps TRBD2 (7 bases). The CDR3 consists of 16 residues. The germline V gene encodes CDR1 SGDLS and CDR2 YYNGEE. V was pared by 0 bases and J by 2 bases, with 13 bases between.

A remark on this clonotype: Germline is not matched at one junction end, which may reflect a read error. The chain is built from TRBV9 and TRBJ2-5, with 8 bases aligning to TRBD2. CDR3 length equals 16 residues. Germline CDR1 is SGDLS and CDR2 is YYNGEE. CDR3 DNA sequence: TGTGCCAGTAGCGTCGGGGGGGGCATATCCGCAAATGAGCAGTACTTC. It is translated as CASSVGGGISANEQYF. Filled out from reference TRBV9 and TRBJ2-5, the complete variable domain reads DSGVTQTPKHLITATGQRVTLRCSPRSGDLSVYWYQQSLDQGLQFLIQYYNGEERAKGNILERFSAQQFPDLHSELNLSSLELGDSALYFCASSVGGGISANEQYFGPGTRLLVL.

This chain connects TRBV7-2 to TRBJ2-1; D uncertain. Trimming removed 5 bases from V and 2 bases from J, with 13 bases in between. CDR3 length: 15 residues. Per the germline V gene, CDR1 is SGHTA and CDR2 is FQGNSA. The CDR3 nucleotides read TGTGCCAGCAGCCTCGCCCATGGGGCCTACAATGAGCAGTTCTTC. It is translated as CASSLAHGAYNEQFF.

The rearrangement links TRBV20-1 to TRBJ2-1, with 11 bases lining up with TRBD2. This CDR3 has 15 amino acids. The junction had 9 bases not matched to a gene; V was cut back by 5 bases and J by 6 bases. Germline V gives CDR1 DFQATT, CDR2 SNEGSKA (reference sequence). CDR3 loop: CSALSLAGGGNEQFF. The CDR3 nucleotides read TGCAGTGCTCTATCCCTAGCGGGAGGTGGCAATGAGCAGTTCTTC.

The rearrangement links TRBV3-1 to TRBJ1-5; D gene unclear. The CDR3 is 15 residues long. Trimming took off 4 bases at V and 0 bases at J, with 10 bases between the two ends. Germline V gene sequence: CDR1 LGHDT, CDR2 YNNKEL (reference sequence). The CDR3 reads CASSPGSDSNQPQHF. In nucleotides, the CDR3 is TGTGCCAGCAGCCCGGGGTCTGATAGCAATCAGCCCCAGCATTTT.

The chain has TRBV2 and TRBJ2-4; D is perhaps TRBD1 (5 bases). Germline V gene lookup returns CDR1 SNHLY and CDR2 FYNNEI. V lost 2 bases, J lost 11 bases, and 19 bases lay in between. CDR3 length: 15 residues. The CDR3 DNA is TGTGCCAGCAGTGAATTTTGGGGCAGGGCAGACGTTCAGTACTTC. It translates to CASSEFWGRADVQYF.

This clonotype was counted only a few times. The rearrangement uses TRBV5-1 and TRBJ1-2; possibly TRBD1 for D (6 bases). Germline CDR1 reads SGHRS; CDR2 reads YFSETQ. The CDR3 has 15 residues. Trimming left V 0 bases short and J 6 bases short, with 15 bases between. The CDR3 region is CASSLVGQYAHGYTF. The CDR3 DNA reads as TGCGCCAGCAGCTTGGTTGGACAGTATGCCCATGGCTACACCTTC.

In DNA form, the CDR3 reads TGCGCCAGCAGCCAAGTTCGCGGGAGGGCTGAGCAGTTCTTC. Protein product: CASSQVRGRAEQFF. The chain has TRBV4-1 and TRBJ2-1; 9 bases map to TRBD2. This CDR3 spans 14 amino acids. J was trimmed by 9 bases and V by 1 base; bases with no gene match: 4. From germline, CDR1 is MGHRA and CDR2 YSYEKL.

This clonotype was observed a handful of times. V and J are TRBV20-1 and TRBJ1-2; D perhaps matches TRBD1 (6 bases). The CDR3 extends over 13 amino acids. The V gene's germline CDR1 is DFQATT and CDR2 SNEGSKA (reference sequence). Trimming removed 2 bases at V and 4 bases at J, with 11 bases between. CDR3 amino acids: CSARFRDIYGYTF. The CDR3 DNA sequence: TGCAGTGCTAGATTCCGGGACATCTATGGCTACACCTTC.

The chain employs TRBV2 and TRBJ2-3, with TRBD2 identical over 8 bases. V dropped 6 bases and J dropped 1; count of bases not matched to a gene: 6. CDR3 length equals 15 residues. Germline V CDR1 and CDR2: SNHLY, FYNNEI. CDR3 residues: CASRAGTSGTDTQYF. CDR3 nucleotides: TGTGCCAGCAGGGCCGGGACTAGTGGCACAGATACGCAGTATTTT. Drawing the rest from reference TRBV2 and TRBJ2-3, the complete variable domain is EPEVTQTPSHQVTQMGQEVILRCVPISNHLYFYWYRQILGQKVEFLVSFYNNEISEKSEIFDDQFSVERPDGSNFTLKIRSTKLEDSAMYFCASRAGTSGTDTQYFGPGTRLTVL.

This clonotype was seen more than once but under ten times. The rearrangement joins TRBV6-2 or TRBV6-3 to TRBJ2-7; the match to TRBD1 covers 8 bases. The CDR3 contains 14 residues. The V segment lost 6 bases and the J segment 2 bases; nucleotides outside the gene matches: 6. Looked up from germline, CDR1 is MNHEY and CDR2 is SVGEGT. CDR3 residues: CASRGQASTYEQYF. The CDR3 bases are TGTGCCAGCAGGGGACAGGCTTCCACCTACGAGCAGTACTTC.

The rearrangement links TRBV29-1 to TRBJ2-7, with D possibly being TRBD1 (5 bases). Trimming shortened V by 6 bases and J by 3 bases, and 12 bases separated the two germline ends. There are 12 residues in the CDR3. Germline lookup yields CDR1 SQVTM and CDR2 ANQGSEA. CDR3 sequence reads: CSVGPENYEQYF. CDR3 sequence (DNA): TGCAGCGTGGGGCCAGAAAACTACGAGCAGTACTTC.

The rearrangement joins TRBV4-2 to TRBJ2-5; 12 bases line up with TRBD2. The assigned J gene may be wrong: the sequence end matches TRBJ2-7 better. CDR3 length: 18 residues. The germline V gene has CDR1 LGHNA and CDR2 YNFKEQ. The CDR3 loop reads CASSQPGDTSGGLYEQYF. The CDR3 nucleotides read TGTGCCAGCAGCCAACCAGGGGACACTAGCGGGGGGCTGTACGAGCAGTACTTC.

The chain has TRBV6-1 and TRBJ1-2; D is unresolved. The germline V gene has CDR1 MNHNS and CDR2 SASEGT. The CDR3 is made up of 15 amino acids. V was clipped by 0 bases and J by 7 bases, with 15 bases between them. In nucleotides, the CDR3 is TGTGCCAGCAGTGAAGCGCGAGGGAGTAAGTTTGGCTACACCTTC. It encodes CASSEARGSKFGYTF.

In its sample, this clonotype was seen a few times. The genes are TRBV5-1 and TRBJ2-7, with 8 bases matching TRBD1. CDR3 length equals 15 residues. Germline V gene lookup returns CDR1 SGHRS and CDR2 YFSETQ. V lost 4 bases to trimming and J lost 2 bases; unmatched junction nucleotides: 8. CDR3 in DNA: TGCGCCAGCAGCCTACTCCGGGACAGGACCTACGAGCAGTACTTC. This sequence encodes CASSLLRDRTYEQYF.